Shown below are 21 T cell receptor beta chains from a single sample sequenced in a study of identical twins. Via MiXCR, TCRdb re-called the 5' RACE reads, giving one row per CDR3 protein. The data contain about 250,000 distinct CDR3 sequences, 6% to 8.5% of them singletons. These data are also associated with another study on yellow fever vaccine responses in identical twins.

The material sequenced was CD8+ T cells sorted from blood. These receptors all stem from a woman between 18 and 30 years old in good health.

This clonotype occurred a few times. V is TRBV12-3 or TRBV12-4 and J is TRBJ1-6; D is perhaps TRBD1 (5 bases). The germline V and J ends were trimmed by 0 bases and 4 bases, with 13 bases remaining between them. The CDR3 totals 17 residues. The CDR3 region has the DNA TGTGCCAGCAGTTTAGCCCGATTGGGGGGGTATAATTCACCCCTCCACTTT. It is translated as CASSLARLGGYNSPLHF.

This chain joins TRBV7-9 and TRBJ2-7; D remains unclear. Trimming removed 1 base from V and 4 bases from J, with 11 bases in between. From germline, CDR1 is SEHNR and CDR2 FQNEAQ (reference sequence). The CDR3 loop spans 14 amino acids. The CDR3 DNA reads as TGTGCCAGCAGCTTAGGTGGCACTCATTACGAGCAGTACTTC. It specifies CASSLGGTHYEQYF.

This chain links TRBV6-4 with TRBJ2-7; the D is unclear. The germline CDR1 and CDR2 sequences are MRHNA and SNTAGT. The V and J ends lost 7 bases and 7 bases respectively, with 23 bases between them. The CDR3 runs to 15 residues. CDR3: CASNSVSGCPSEQYF. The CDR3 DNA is TGTGCCAGCAATAGTGTGTCCGGCTGCCCTTCGGAGCAGTACTTC.

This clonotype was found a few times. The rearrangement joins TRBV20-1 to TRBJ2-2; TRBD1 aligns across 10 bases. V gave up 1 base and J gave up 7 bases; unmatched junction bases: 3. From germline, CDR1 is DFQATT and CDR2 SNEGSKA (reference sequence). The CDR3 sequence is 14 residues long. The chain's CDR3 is CSARVGQGFGELFF. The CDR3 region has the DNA TGCAGTGCTAGAGTGGGACAGGGGTTCGGGGAGCTGTTTTTT.

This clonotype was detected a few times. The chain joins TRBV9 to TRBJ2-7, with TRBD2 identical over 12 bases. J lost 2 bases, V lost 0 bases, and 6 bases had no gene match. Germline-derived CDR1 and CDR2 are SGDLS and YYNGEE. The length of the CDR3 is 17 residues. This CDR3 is CASSVAERTSGTYEQYF. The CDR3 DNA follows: TGTGCCAGCAGCGTAGCTGAGCGGACTAGCGGGACCTACGAGCAGTACTTC.

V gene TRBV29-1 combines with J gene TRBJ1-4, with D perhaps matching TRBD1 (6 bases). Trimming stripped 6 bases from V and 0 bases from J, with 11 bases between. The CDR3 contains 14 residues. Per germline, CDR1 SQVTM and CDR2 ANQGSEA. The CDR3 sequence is CSVDTGPTNEKLFF. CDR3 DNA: TGCAGCGTGGATACAGGGCCAACTAATGAAAAACTGTTTTTT.

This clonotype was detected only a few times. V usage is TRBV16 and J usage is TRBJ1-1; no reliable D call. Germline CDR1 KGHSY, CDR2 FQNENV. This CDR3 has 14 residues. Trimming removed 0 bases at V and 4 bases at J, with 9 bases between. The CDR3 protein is CASSQSWAATEAFF. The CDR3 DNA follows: TGTGCCAGCAGCCAATCTTGGGCCGCCACTGAAGCTTTCTTT. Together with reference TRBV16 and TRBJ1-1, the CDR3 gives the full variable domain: GEEVAQTPKHLVRGEGQKAKLYCAPIKGHSYVFWYQQVLKNEFKFLISFQNENVFDETGMPKERFSAKCLPNSPCSLEIQATKLEDSAVYFCASSQSWAATEAFFGQGTRLTVV.

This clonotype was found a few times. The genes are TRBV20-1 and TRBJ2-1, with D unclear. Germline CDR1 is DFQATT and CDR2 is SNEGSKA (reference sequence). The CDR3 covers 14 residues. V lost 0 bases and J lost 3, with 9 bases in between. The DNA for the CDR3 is TGCAGTGCTAGAGATCCAAACCACTACAATGAGCAGTTCTTC. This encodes CSARDPNHYNEQFF.

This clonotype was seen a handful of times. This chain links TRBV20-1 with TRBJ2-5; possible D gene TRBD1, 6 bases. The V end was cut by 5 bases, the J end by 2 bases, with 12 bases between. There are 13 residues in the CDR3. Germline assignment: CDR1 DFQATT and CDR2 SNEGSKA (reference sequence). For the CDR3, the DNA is TGCAGTGCTGAGGGGGAAGAGCAAGAGACCCAGTACTTC. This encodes CSAEGEEQETQYF.

DNA of the CDR3: TGTGCCAGCAGCGTACGTGGGCCGAACACCGGGGAGCTGTTTTTT. The encoded protein is CASSVRGPNTGELFF. This chain links TRBV9 with TRBJ2-2; no reliable D call. This CDR3 has 15 residues. Germline V gene lookup returns CDR1 SGDLS and CDR2 YYNGEE. Trimming left V 1 base short and J 0 bases short, with 7 bases between. The variable domain in full, completed from reference TRBV9 and TRBJ2-2, reads DSGVTQTPKHLITATGQRVTLRCSPRSGDLSVYWYQQSLDQGLQFLIQYYNGEERAKGNILERFSAQQFPDLHSELNLSSLELGDSALYFCASSVRGPNTGELFFGEGSRLTVL.

The CDR3 DNA is TGCAGCGTTGAAGTAGAAGACGGGATAAACTCAAACTATGGCTACACCTTC. Encoded protein: CSVEVEDGINSNYGYTF. The chain is built from TRBV29-1 and TRBJ1-2; D gene ambiguous. CDR3 length: 17 residues. Germline V gene data show CDR1 as SQVTM and CDR2 as ANQGSEA. Trimming shortened V by 1 base and J by 2 bases, and 20 bases separated the two germline ends.

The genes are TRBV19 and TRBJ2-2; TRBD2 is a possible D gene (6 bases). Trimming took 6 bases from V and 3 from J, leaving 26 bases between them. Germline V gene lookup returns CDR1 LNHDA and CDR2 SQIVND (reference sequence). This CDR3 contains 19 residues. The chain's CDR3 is CASRPHGGIGTPHTGELFF. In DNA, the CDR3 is TGTGCCAGTAGACCCCACGGGGGAATCGGGACTCCCCACACCGGGGAGCTGTTTTTT. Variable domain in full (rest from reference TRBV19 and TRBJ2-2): DGGITQSPKYLFRKEGQNVTLSCEQNLNHDAMYWYRQDPGQGLRLIYYSQIVNDFQKGDIAEGYSVSREKKESFPLTVTSAQKNPTAFYLCASRPHGGIGTPHTGELFFGEGSRLTVL.

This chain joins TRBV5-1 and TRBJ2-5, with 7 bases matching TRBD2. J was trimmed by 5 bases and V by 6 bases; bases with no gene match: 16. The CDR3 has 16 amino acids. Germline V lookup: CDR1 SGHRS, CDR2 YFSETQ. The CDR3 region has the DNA TGCGCCAGCACCCCCTACGAGGGAGGGACCCGGGAGACCCAGTACTTC. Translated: CASTPYEGGTRETQYF.

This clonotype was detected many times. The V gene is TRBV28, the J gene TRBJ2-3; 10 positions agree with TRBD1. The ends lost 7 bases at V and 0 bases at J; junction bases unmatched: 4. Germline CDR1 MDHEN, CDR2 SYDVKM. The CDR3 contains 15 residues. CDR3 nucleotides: TGTGCCAGCAACTTGGGACAGGGGAGCACAGATACGCAGTATTTT. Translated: CASNLGQGSTDTQYF.

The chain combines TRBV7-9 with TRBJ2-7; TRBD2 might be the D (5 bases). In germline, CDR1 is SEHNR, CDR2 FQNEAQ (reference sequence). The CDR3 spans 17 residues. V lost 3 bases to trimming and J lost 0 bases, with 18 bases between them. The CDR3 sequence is CASSFETGVASSYEQYV. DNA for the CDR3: TGTGCCAGCAGCTTTGAAACCGGGGTCGCGAGCTCCTACGAGCAGTACGTC.

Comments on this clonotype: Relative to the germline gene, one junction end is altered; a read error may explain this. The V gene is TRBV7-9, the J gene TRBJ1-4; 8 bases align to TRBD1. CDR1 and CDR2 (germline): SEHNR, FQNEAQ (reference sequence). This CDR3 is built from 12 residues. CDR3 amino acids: CASSAGTGPGLF. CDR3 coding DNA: TGTGCCAGCAGCGCCGGGACAGGCCCGGGGCTTTTT.

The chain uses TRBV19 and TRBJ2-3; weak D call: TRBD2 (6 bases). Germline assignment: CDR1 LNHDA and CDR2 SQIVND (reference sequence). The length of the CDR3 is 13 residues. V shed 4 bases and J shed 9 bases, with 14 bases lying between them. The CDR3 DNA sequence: TGTGCCAGTAGTACCGGGAGTTACGACACGCAGTATTTT. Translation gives CASSTGSYDTQYF.

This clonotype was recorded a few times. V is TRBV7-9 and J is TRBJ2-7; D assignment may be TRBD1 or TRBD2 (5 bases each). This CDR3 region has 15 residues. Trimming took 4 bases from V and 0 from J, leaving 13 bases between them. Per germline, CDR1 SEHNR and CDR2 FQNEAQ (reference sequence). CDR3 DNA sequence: TGTGCCAGCAGCTCAACCGGGACGTACTCCTACGAGCAGTACTTC. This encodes CASSSTGTYSYEQYF.

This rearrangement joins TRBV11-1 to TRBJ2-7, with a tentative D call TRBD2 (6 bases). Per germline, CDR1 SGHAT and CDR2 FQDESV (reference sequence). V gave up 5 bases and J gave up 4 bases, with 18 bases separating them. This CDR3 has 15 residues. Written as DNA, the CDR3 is TGTGCCAGCAGCCACTTCACGGGGGAGGCGTACGAGCAGTACTTC. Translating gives CASSHFTGEAYEQYF.

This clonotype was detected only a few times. The CDR3 region is CASSLARGREQYV. DNA of the CDR3: TGTGCCAGCAGCTTAGCCAGGGGGAGGGAGCAGTACGTC. The chain recombines TRBV7-6 with TRBJ2-7; D may be TRBD1 (7 bases). Deletions cut 0 bases from V and 7 bases from J, with 10 bases between. The germline CDR1 and CDR2 sequences are SGHVS and FNYEAQ. The CDR3 has 13 residues.

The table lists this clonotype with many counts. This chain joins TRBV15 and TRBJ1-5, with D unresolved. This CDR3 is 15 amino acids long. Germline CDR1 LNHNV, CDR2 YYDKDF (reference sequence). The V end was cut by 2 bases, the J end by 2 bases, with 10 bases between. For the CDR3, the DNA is TGTGCCACCAGCAGATCGGCCGGGGGCAATCAGCCCCAGCATTTT. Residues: CATSRSAGGNQPQHF.